One sample yielded the 10 T cell receptor beta chains listed below, sequenced in a study of beta chain features in type 1 diabetes. The authors reverse transcribed all of the isolated RNA, so sequencing captured expressed TCRB transcripts. Only in-frame clones appear in the TCRdb table, and some are missing; sequencing was by immunoSEQ multiplex PCR. The sample gives about 410,000 clones, about 14% of which show up once; around 0.035% is in the top ten. The specimen was naive CD4+ T cells from blood. The receptors here all came from a man aged 30 to 45 in good health.

The chain joins TRBV7-6 to TRBJ1-1, with D possibly TRBD1 on 6 matching bases. Per germline, CDR1 SGHVS and CDR2 FNYEAQ. The CDR3 has 13 amino acids. V was cut by 8 bases and J by 3 bases, with 13 bases left in between. The CDR3 region has the DNA TGTGCCAGCTCCAGGGGCAGGCACACTGAAGCTTTCTTT. Protein product: CASSRGRHTEAFF. Variable domain in full (rest from reference TRBV7-6 and TRBJ1-1): GAGVSQSPRYKVTKRGQDVALRCDPISGHVSLYWYRQALGQGPEFLTYFNYEAQQDKSGLPNDRFSAERPEGSISTLTIQRTEQRDSAMYRCASSRGRHTEAFFGQGTRLTVV.

This clone was counted a few times. CDR3 nucleotides: TGTGCCAGCTCCCCGCTAAAGCTTGGACAAGGGAGCGAGCAGTACTTC. Translation: CASSPLKLGQGSEQYF. The chain combines TRBV18 with TRBJ2-7; D possibly uses TRBD1 or TRBD2 (5 bases each). Germline V gives CDR1 KGHSH, CDR2 LQKENI. The V end was cut by 6 bases, the J end by 6 bases, with 24 bases between. This CDR3 is 16 amino acids long.

As regards this clone: Other DNA variants within this sample encode the same CDR3. The chain combines TRBV6-6 with TRBJ2-3, with TRBD2 as a possible D gene (5 bases). Germline assignment: CDR1 MNHNY and CDR2 SVGAGI (reference sequence). The V end was cut by 5 bases, the J end by 3 bases, with 9 bases between. The CDR3 runs to 13 residues. The DNA of the CDR3 is TGTGCCAGCAGTCCACGAGGGACAGATACGCAGTATTTT. Protein product: CASSPRGTDTQYF.

This clone was detected a few times. J is TRBJ1-1 and V is TRBV7-2; 8 bases agree with TRBD1. V trimming: 5 bases; J trimming: 2 bases; junction bases outside the gene matches: 4. Germline CDR1 SGHTA, CDR2 FQGNSA. This CDR3 contains 14 residues. The CDR3 DNA sequence: TGTGCCAGCAGCCGGACAGGGCAAAACACTGAAGCTTTCTTT. Its protein product is CASSRTGQNTEAFF.

The table lists this clone with a few counts. V and J are TRBV6-1 and TRBJ2-5, with D perhaps TRBD1 or TRBD2 (5 bases each). CDR3 size: 14 residues. Per the germline V gene, CDR1 is MNHNS and CDR2 is SASEGT. Between the trimmed V and J ends, which lost 7 bases and 1 base, there was a span of 13 bases. CDR3 protein: CASTRDRVQETQYF. CDR3 sequence (DNA): TGTGCCAGCACGAGGGACCGTGTCCAAGAGACCCAGTACTTC.

The rearrangement joins TRBV30 to TRBJ1-2; D gene ambiguous. Germline lookup yields CDR1 GTSNPN and CDR2 SVGIG (reference sequence). The V gene lost 2 bases and the J gene lost 8 bases, with 12 bases spanning the gap. The CDR3 has 12 residues. The CDR3 DNA is TGTGCCTGGAGTCCCCGAGGGAGGGGCTACACCTTC. Protein: CAWSPRGRGYTF.

A few counts support this clone. V gene TRBV14 combines with J gene TRBJ2-1; D is unclear. CDR3 size: 13 residues. Trimming stripped 0 bases from V and 9 bases from J, with 9 bases between. In germline, CDR1 is SGHDN, CDR2 FVKESK. CDR3 region: CASSQDYFGEQFF. The CDR3 DNA follows: TGTGCCAGCAGCCAAGATTACTTCGGTGAGCAGTTCTTC.

This clone was counted a few times. The V gene is TRBV6-6, the J gene TRBJ2-1; possibly TRBD2 for D (5 bases). The germline CDR1 and CDR2 sequences are MNHNY and SVGAGI (reference sequence). There are 13 residues in the CDR3. The V and J ends lost 6 bases and 9 bases respectively, with 15 bases between them. The CDR3 DNA is TGTGCCAGCAGCAGAGGGAGTTTTGGTGAGCAGTTCTTC. Residues: CASSRGSFGEQFF.

This clone showed up just a few times. The chain uses TRBV9 and TRBJ2-5, with D maybe TRBD2 (6 bases). The CDR3 is 16 residues long. V shed 3 bases and J shed 3 bases, with 18 bases lying between them. Looked up from germline, CDR1 is SGDLS and CDR2 is YYNGEE. The CDR3 spells CASSAASARRKETQYF. The CDR3 coding sequence is TGTGCCAGCAGCGCAGCTAGCGCCCGTCGGAAAGAGACCCAGTACTTC.

This clone has a handful of counts. The J gene is TRBJ2-3, the V gene TRBV6-6, with 7 bases aligning to TRBD2. Unmatched junction bases numbered 1, after V lost 5 bases and J lost 5 bases. Germline lookup yields CDR1 MNHNY and CDR2 SVGAGI (reference sequence). The CDR3 is 12 residues long. The CDR3 region has the DNA TGTGCCAGCAGTCGCGGGGGAGATACGCAGTATTTT. Its protein product is CASSRGGDTQYF.